These 25 T cell receptor beta chains originate from one sample sequenced in a study of early T cells in non-severe SARS-CoV-2 infection (dated by TCRdb to the early 2020s). Libraries were built with 5' RACE. The listed sequencing device is NextSeq 500. TCRdb reanalyzed the raw reads on its own, using fastp at Q25 for trimming and MiXCR for clone calling, and kept in-frame beta chains. CDR3 protein sequences are deduplicated, and each keeps its most common genes and DNA. The sample yields 50,000 to 70,000 distinct CDR3 sequences; roughly 8.4% were counted once. The biggest ten clones account for roughly 3.5% of the sample. Sequenced sample: whole blood. The receptor source for this set is an adult who was a healthcare worker with PCR-confirmed SARS-CoV-2 infection or an uninfected control (not recorded which).

V is TRBV24-1 and J is TRBJ2-3, with TRBD1 as a possible D gene (5 bases). The germline CDR1 and CDR2 sequences are KGHDR and SFDVKD. The CDR3 consists of 16 residues. Trimming took off 4 bases at V and 0 bases at J, with 13 bases between the two ends. The DNA of the CDR3 is TGTGCCACCAGTGACCCTCGACAGTCTAGCACAGATACGCAGTATTTT. Amino acid sequence: CATSDPRQSSTDTQYF.

The chain joins TRBV27 to TRBJ1-1; 7 bases agree with TRBD1. This CDR3 has 13 amino acids. J was trimmed by 3 bases and V by 6 bases; bases with no gene match: 4. Germline assignment: CDR1 MNHEY and CDR2 SMNVEV (reference sequence). The CDR3 sequence: CASRLTGDTEAFF. CDR3 nucleotides: TGTGCCAGCAGGCTAACAGGGGACACTGAAGCTTTCTTT.

This clonotype was observed a few times. Written as DNA, the CDR3 is TGTGCCCCCCCCGAGGGAGGGCAAGAGACCCAGTACTTC. Translated, it gives CAPPEGGQETQYF. The gene calls are TRBV24-1 and TRBJ2-5, with 7 positions matching TRBD2. Germline values: CDR1 KGHDR, CDR2 SFDVKD. CDR3 length equals 13 residues. Unmatched junction bases numbered 8, after V lost 12 bases and J lost 2 bases.

This clonotype was recorded many times. The chain joins TRBV27 to TRBJ1-3, with D uncertain. Germline CDR1 and CDR2: MNHEY and SMNVEV (reference sequence). Trimming took 10 bases from V and 4 from J, leaving 5 bases between them. The CDR3 extends over 10 amino acids. The DNA of the CDR3 is TGTGCCAAGGAGGGAAACACCATATATTTT. This sequence encodes CAKEGNTIYF.

The chain is built from TRBV12-3 or TRBV12-4 and TRBJ2-1; D call uncertain. The germline V and J ends were trimmed by 3 bases and 4 bases, with 10 bases remaining between them. There are 14 residues in the CDR3. The CDR3 coding sequence is TGTGCCAGCAGTTTTGGCGGAGAATACAATGAGCAGTTCTTC. Its protein is CASSFGGEYNEQFF.

This clonotype was detected ten times or more. The CDR3 is CASIPVGHEQFF. Here the CDR3 DNA reads TGTGCCAGCATCCCGGTGGGGCATGAGCAGTTCTTC. The rearrangement links TRBV7-9 to TRBJ2-1, with D perhaps matching TRBD1 (5 bases). Trimming removed 7 bases at V and 8 bases at J, with 12 bases between. CDR3 length: 12 residues. Germline V CDR1 and CDR2: SEHNR, FQNEAQ (reference sequence).

In this sample, this clonotype turned up a few times. The chain links TRBV7-2 to TRBJ2-5; maybe TRBD1 (5 bases). Trimming shortened V by 4 bases and J by 4 bases, and 19 bases separated the two germline ends. The CDR3 sequence is 16 residues long. Germline lookup yields CDR1 SGHTA and CDR2 FQGNSA. CDR3 DNA: TGTGCCAGCAGCTCCCAGGGTAGTGGAGTCACAGAGACCCAGTACTTC. This codes for CASSSQGSGVTETQYF.

This clonotype has only a few counts. The V call is TRBV5-1, the J call TRBJ2-5; the D is unclear. The germline V gene encodes CDR1 SGHRS and CDR2 YFSETQ. V lost 6 bases to trimming and J lost 5 bases, with 11 bases between them. The CDR3 has 12 amino acids. CDR3 loop: CASTGLGETQYF. The CDR3 coding sequence is TGCGCCAGCACTGGGCTGGGGGAGACCCAGTACTTC.

This clonotype was found once. V is TRBV5-6 and J is TRBJ1-2; 7 bases map to TRBD1. The ends lost 3 bases at V and 7 bases at J; junction bases unmatched: 9. This CDR3 is 14 amino acids long. The V gene's germline CDR1 is SGHDT and CDR2 YYEEEE. CDR3: CASSWKDRALGYTF. In DNA form, the CDR3 reads TGTGCCAGCAGCTGGAAAGACAGGGCGCTTGGCTACACCTTC.

V usage is TRBV15 and J usage is TRBJ2-2, with TRBD2 matching over 8 bases. The CDR3 consists of 14 residues. Unmatched junction bases numbered 8, after V lost 8 bases and J lost 6 bases. Germline V lookup: CDR1 LNHNV, CDR2 YYDKDF (reference sequence). Here the CDR3 reads CATWASGSAGELFF. The DNA for the CDR3 is TGTGCCACCTGGGCGAGCGGGAGTGCCGGGGAGCTGTTTTTT.

This clonotype was counted many times. The chain recombines TRBV12-3 or TRBV12-4 with TRBJ2-7; 7 nucleotides agree with TRBD2. Losses at the gene ends were 1 base for V and 6 bases for J; bases not matched to a gene: 12. There are 16 residues in the CDR3. CDR3 loop: CASSLVGRALRSEQYF. CDR3 nucleotide sequence: TGTGCCAGCAGTTTAGTTGGGAGGGCCCTCCGTTCCGAGCAGTACTTC.

This chain uses TRBV20-1 with TRBJ2-3; no firm D call. CDR1 and CDR2 from the germline V gene are DFQATT and SNEGSKA (reference sequence). Trimming cost V 5 bases and J 4 bases, with 19 bases left between them. The CDR3 consists of 15 residues. Here the CDR3 reads CSASLPRASADTQYF. CDR3 coding DNA: TGCAGTGCTTCCCTCCCCCGGGCCTCCGCAGATACGCAGTATTTT.

The table lists this clonotype with a few counts. The chain carries TRBV18 and TRBJ1-1, with D tentatively TRBD1 (5 bases). From germline, CDR1 is KGHSH and CDR2 LQKENI. Trimming shortened V by 3 bases and J by 12 bases, and 14 bases separated the two germline ends. This CDR3 region has 12 residues. CDR3 loop: CASSPQGVQTFF. In nucleotides, the CDR3 is TGTGCCAGCTCACCCCAAGGGGTACAAACTTTCTTT.

The V and J genes are TRBV12-5 and TRBJ2-5; D unresolved. From germline, CDR1 is LGHNT and CDR2 FRNRAP. Trimming took 3 bases from V and 5 from J, leaving 10 bases between them. The CDR3 length is 13 residues. In nucleotides, the CDR3 is TGTGCTAGTGGTTTTGGGGAAAGGGAGACCCAGTACTTC. It specifies CASGFGERETQYF.

This clonotype appeared many times. The V gene is TRBV2, the J gene TRBJ2-3; maybe TRBD2 (7 bases). CDR1 is SNHLY and CDR2 is FYNNEI in the germline V gene. This CDR3 is 15 amino acids long. V lost 4 bases to trimming and J lost 1 base, with 12 bases between them. The CDR3: CASSGRGGGTDTQYF. The CDR3, as DNA: TGTGCCAGCAGTGGCAGGGGAGGGGGCACAGATACGCAGTATTTT.

This clonotype was counted many times. For the CDR3, the DNA is TGTGCCAGCAGTGAAAGTCCTGGAAACACCATATATTTT. Its protein product is CASSESPGNTIYF. This chain joins TRBV2 and TRBJ1-3; D remains ambiguous. The CDR3 loop spans 13 amino acids. With 2 bases removed from V and 2 bases from J, the gap between germline ends came to 4 bases. Germline V gives CDR1 SNHLY, CDR2 FYNNEI.

The chain carries TRBV5-1 and TRBJ2-7; 8 bases map to TRBD1. Germline trimming cut 3 bases from V and 3 bases from J; bases unmatched to any gene: 8. The CDR3 loop spans 15 amino acids. Germline CDR1 SGHRS, CDR2 YFSETQ. DNA for the CDR3: TGCGCCAGCAGCTCCTATGGACAGGGTAGCTACGAGCAGTACTTC. This translates into CASSSYGQGSYEQYF.

The genes are TRBV5-1 and TRBJ2-1; D gene uncertain. Deletions cut 2 bases from V and 7 bases from J, with 10 bases between. The CDR3 loop spans 13 amino acids. Per germline, CDR1 SGHRS and CDR2 YFSETQ. Written as DNA, the CDR3 is TGCGCCAGCAGCTTTGGTCTAGGGAATGAGCAGTTCTTC. It codes for CASSFGLGNEQFF.

This clonotype was counted many times. The rearrangement uses TRBV5-1 and TRBJ2-2, with D perhaps given as TRBD1 or TRBD2 (5 bases each). The V gene's germline CDR1 is SGHRS and CDR2 YFSETQ. The CDR3 consists of 14 residues. V was shortened by 3 bases and J by 4 bases, with 10 bases between the two germline ends. The CDR3 is CASSWGGSTGELFF. The CDR3, as DNA: TGCGCCAGCAGCTGGGGCGGGTCCACCGGGGAGCTGTTTTTT.

This clonotype turned up a few times. This chain uses TRBV30 with TRBJ2-1; D may match TRBD1 or TRBD2 (5 bases each). Germline V gene data show CDR1 as GTSNPN and CDR2 as SVGIG (reference sequence). The CDR3 is 12 amino acids. Trimming cost V 2 bases and J 15 bases, with 17 bases left between them. CDR3 residues: CAWSPGEPGAFF. In nucleotides, the CDR3 is TGTGCCTGGAGTCCTGGGGAGCCCGGGGCGTTCTTC.

In this sample, this clonotype turned up many times. This chain connects TRBV9 to TRBJ1-5; D remains ambiguous. The CDR3 has 13 residues. CDR1 is SGDLS, CDR2 YYNGEE, per germline. Trimming left V 4 bases short and J 8 bases short, with 13 bases between. CDR3 DNA: TGTGCCAGCAGCCCACAGTGGGGTGAGCCCCAGCATTTT. Its translation: CASSPQWGEPQHF.

The sample holds a few counts of this clonotype. The V call is TRBV7-9, the J call TRBJ1-1; no clear D gene. V lost 3 bases, J lost 1 base, and 12 bases lay in between. Looked up from germline, CDR1 is SEHNR and CDR2 is FQNEAQ (reference sequence). This CDR3 comprises 15 residues. The chain's CDR3 is CASSFGLLRNTEAFF. The CDR3 nucleotides are TGTGCCAGCAGCTTCGGCCTACTAAGGAACACTGAAGCTTTCTTT.

This clonotype appeared a few times. This chain joins TRBV7-6 and TRBJ1-1; possible D gene TRBD1, 6 bases. The V gene's germline CDR1 is SGHVS and CDR2 FNYEAQ. CDR3 length equals 16 residues. V was trimmed by 6 bases and J by 0 bases, leaving 17 bases between them. The CDR3 region is CASSSFRDTLNTEAFF. CDR3 DNA sequence: TGTGCCAGCAGTTCCTTCCGGGACACCTTGAACACTGAAGCTTTCTTT.

This rearrangement joins TRBV9 to TRBJ2-1; 10 nucleotides align to TRBD2. With V trimmed by 7 bases and J by 8 bases, 9 bases remained unmatched. This CDR3 comprises 14 residues. CDR1 and CDR2 (germline): SGDLS, YYNGEE. In DNA, the CDR3 is TGTGCCAGCGGCGCAGCGGGAGGGCCGGATGAGCAGTTCTTC. It specifies CASGAAGGPDEQFF.

In its sample, this clonotype was seen a few times. The chain has TRBV11-2 and TRBJ2-3; TRBD1 matches at 8 bases. The CDR3 has 14 residues. Germline CDR1 is SGHAT and CDR2 is FQNNGV. V was clipped by 2 bases and J by 13 bases; unmatched bases: 11. The DNA of the CDR3 is TGTGCCAGCAGCTTACGGACAGGGAGCTTATCTAAGTATTTT. The encoded protein is CASSLRTGSLSKYF.